This TCR beta chain was captured in a study of T cells in tuberculosis. Study summary: The T cells targeted glucose monomycolate, a mycobacterial lipid, via CD1B. Whole-study findings and limits: Active tuberculosis alpha repertoires lay closer to GMM-specific TCRs than controls'. Active tuberculosis patients had shorter CDR3-alpha; the beta difference was nonsignificant. Cases with active tuberculosis were adults, while controls were adolescents.

With regard to this clone: Its antigen is currently unknown.

TCRdb's copy holds only in-frame clones and misses some; the assay was immunoSEQ multiplex PCR. This sample yields some 41,000 clones, of which roughly 94% are seen a single time; 1.5% to 2% belongs to the top ten. Germline V gives CDR1 MNHEY, CDR2 SVGAGI. The CDR3 runs to 14 residues. V shed 6 bases and J 1 base; nucleotides not matched to a gene: 5. Material: PBMCs. This sequence was found in a donor aged 10 to 29 with latent tuberculosis or without tuberculosis infection. Some clones in this sample may be carry-over from other donors' samples. V gene TRBV6-5 combines with J gene TRBJ1-1, with 7 positions matching TRBD1. The CDR3 region is CASRDRNQNTEAFF. The CDR3 bases are TGTGCCAGCAGGGACAGGAATCAGAACACTGAAGCTTTCTTT.